This entry lists 9 T cell receptor beta chains sequenced from one sample in a study of blood T cell repertoires in COVID-19. Using immunoSEQ multiplex PCR, the repertoire was profiled, and TCRdb retains in-frame clones only, with some absent. The table shows about 270,000 clones, with approximately 91% occurring only once. Sequencing was carried out using PBMCs or T cells enriched from blood (not recorded which). The receptor set was obtained from a woman between 40 and 55 years old with acute COVID-19.

This chain joins TRBV3-1 (or the pseudogene TRBV3-2) and TRBJ2-7; no reliable D call. There are 13 residues in the CDR3. Germline V lookup: CDR1 LGHDT, CDR2 YNNKEL (reference sequence). V dropped 0 bases and J dropped 3 bases, with 6 bases sitting between them. CDR3 loop: CASSQDLDYEQYF. The CDR3 DNA reads as TGTGCCAGCAGCCAAGACTTAGACTACGAGCAGTACTTC.

This sequence joins TRBV20-1 and TRBJ2-3; 14 bases are a match to TRBD2. V lost 3 bases, J lost 0 bases, and 5 bases stayed unmatched. The germline V gene has CDR1 DFQATT and CDR2 SNEGSKA (reference sequence). The CDR3 has 17 amino acids. The CDR3 loop reads CSASPGLAGVSTDTQYF. CDR3 DNA: TGCAGTGCTAGTCCGGGACTAGCGGGAGTAAGCACAGATACGCAGTATTTT.

The chain is built from TRBV27 and TRBJ2-7; TRBD1 might be the D (5 bases). The V and J ends lost 3 bases and 6 bases respectively, with 15 bases between them. CDR3 length: 14 residues. Germline assignment: CDR1 MNHEY and CDR2 SMNVEV (reference sequence). CDR3 in DNA: TGTGCCAGCAGTTTTGGGGCTCTTGGGTCCGAGCAGTACTTC. This translates into CASSFGALGSEQYF.

The chain combines TRBV28 with TRBJ1-4; D remains ambiguous. CDR1 is MDHEN and CDR2 is SYDVKM in the germline V gene. V was pared by 5 bases and J by 7 bases, with 17 bases between. The CDR3 contains 15 residues. CDR3 residues: CASSELVVAVEKLFF. CDR3 sequence (DNA): TGTGCCAGCAGTGAGTTGGTCGTTGCCGTTGAAAAACTGTTTTTT.

This clone has only one observation. This CDR3 reads CASSAIYNSPLHF. CDR3 bases: TGTGCCAGCAGTGCAATCTATAATTCACCCCTCCACTTT. The chain recombines TRBV25-1 with TRBJ1-6; D is undetermined. Trimming took 4 bases from V and 3 from J, leaving 4 bases between them. This CDR3 has 13 amino acids. The germline V gene encodes CDR1 MGHDK and CDR2 SYGVNS.

This chain uses TRBV7-9 with TRBJ1-2; unclear D gene. V was clipped by 1 base and J by 3 bases, with 9 bases between them. This CDR3 comprises 14 residues. Germline CDR1 is SEHNR and CDR2 is FQNEAQ (reference sequence). CDR3 sequence reads: CASSLGGGHYGYTF. CDR3 nucleotide sequence: TGTGCCAGCAGCTTAGGAGGAGGTCACTATGGCTACACCTTC.

This chain joins TRBV7-3 and TRBJ1-2; unclear D gene. Germline CDR1 and CDR2: SGHTA and FQGTGA. Deletions cut 2 bases from V and 7 bases from J, with 2 bases between. CDR3 size: 10 residues. The CDR3 nucleotides read TGTGCCAGCAGCTTACGTGGCTACACCTTC. It translates to CASSLRGYTF.

This chain connects TRBV10-3 to TRBJ2-7; 7 nucleotides line up with TRBD2. Germline loops: CDR1 ENHRY, CDR2 SYGVKD. V lost 3 bases and J lost 5; bases outside the gene matches: 10. The CDR3 covers 15 residues. The CDR3 bases are TGTGCCATCAGTGACCCCGACGGGGGGAAAAACGAGCAGTACTTC. Its protein product is CAISDPDGGKNEQYF.

The genes are TRBV6-5 and TRBJ2-1; tentatively, D is TRBD2 (6 bases). Deletions cut 2 bases from V and 5 bases from J, with 13 bases between. The CDR3 runs 15 residues. Germline CDR1 MNHEY, CDR2 SVGAGI. As DNA, the CDR3 is TGTGCCAGCAGTTACGAAGCGGGTCCAAACAATGAGCAGTTCTTC. It codes for CASSYEAGPNNEQFF.